This entry concerns a single TCR beta chain. These data are taken from a study of blood T cell repertoires in COVID-19. Study overall: COVID-19 samples collected from the United States, Italy and Spain covered acute and convalescent phases. PBMCs, B-cell-depleted T cells, or T cells were the source of the cDNA or gDNA that made up the material.

The CDR3 consists of 14 residues. CDR1 and CDR2 (germline): DFQATT, SNEGSKA (reference sequence). The germline V and J ends were trimmed by 3 bases and 0 bases, with 9 bases remaining between them. Source study methods: Researchers report that nucleated cell counts were estimated from reference gene primer amplification. The assay was immunoSEQ multiplex PCR, and TCRdb's table has in-frame clones only and misses some. V and J calls and clone size are those listed in that table; D and trimming were worked out from the DNA. The table shows 140,000 to 150,000 clones, with approximately 80% occurring only once.

Material: peripheral blood. The rearrangement links TRBV20-1 to TRBJ1-5; D is perhaps TRBD1 (5 bases). The origin of this receptor is a human donor in a cohort sampled during active COVID-19. In DNA, the CDR3 is TGCAGTGCTAGTTCGGACATTAGCAATCAGCCCCAGCATTTT. Translating it yields CSASSDISNQPQHF.